The rows below give T cell receptor beta chains drawn from one sample of a study of cytomegalovirus exposure and HLA in healthy donors. Clones were sequenced by immunoSEQ multiplex PCR, and TCRdb holds only the in-frame ones, with some missing. The data show approximately 120,000 clones, and the top ten clones hold 2.5% to 3%. Sequenced: PBMCs. The receptors were gathered from a man aged 30-40 years in good health and CMV-seronegative. Each CDR3 is given with its conserved first and last residue. D genes are given only for firm matches.

j_call: TRBJ2-5
d_call: TRBD1
v_call: TRBV2
cdr3_aa: CASSAKDREETQYF
cdr3_nt: TGTGCCAGCAGCGCGAAGGACAGGGAAGAGACCCAGTACTTC

j_call: TRBJ1-1
d_call: .
v_call: TRBV6-1
cdr3_aa: CASSDRRNTEAFF
cdr3_nt: TGTGCCAGCAGTGATCGGAGGAACACTGAAGCTTTCTTT

j_call: TRBJ1-2
d_call: .
v_call: TRBV5-1
cdr3_aa: CASSVDTNYGYTF
cdr3_nt: TGCGCCAGCAGCGTGGACACGAACTATGGCTACACCTTC

j_call: TRBJ1-1
d_call: .
v_call: TRBV30
cdr3_aa: CAGDFLGGVAEAFF
cdr3_nt: TGTGCCGGGGATTTCCTCGGCGGGGTCGCTGAAGCTTTCTTT

j_call: TRBJ1-3
d_call: .
v_call: TRBV28
cdr3_aa: CASSFKGVGNTIYF
cdr3_nt: TGTGCCAGCAGTTTCAAAGGGGTTGGAAACACCATATATTTT

j_call: TRBJ2-3
d_call: .
v_call: TRBV5-1
cdr3_aa: CASSLVVGTDTQYF
cdr3_nt: TGCGCCAGCAGCTTGGTAGTAGGCACAGATACGCAGTATTTT

j_call: TRBJ2-7
d_call: TRBD2
v_call: TRBV27
cdr3_aa: CASSPGLAGNYEQYF
cdr3_nt: TGTGCCAGCAGTCCGGGACTAGCGGGAAACTACGAGCAGTACTTC

j_call: TRBJ2-7
d_call: .
v_call: TRBV7-2
cdr3_aa: CASSLDSLSGEQYF
cdr3_nt: TGTGCCAGCAGCTTAGATTCCCTATCGGGGGAGCAGTACTTC

j_call: TRBJ1-5
d_call: TRBD1
v_call: TRBV9
cdr3_aa: CASSVGTGEAGQPQHF
cdr3_nt: TGTGCCAGCAGCGTAGGGACAGGGGAGGCTGGTCAGCCCCAGCATTTT

j_call: TRBJ2-1
d_call: TRBD2
v_call: TRBV5-1
cdr3_aa: CASSLSTGGSEQFF
cdr3_nt: TGCGCCAGCAGCTTGAGTACGGGGGGTAGCGAGCAGTTCTTC

j_call: TRBJ2-2
d_call: TRBD1
v_call: TRBV5-4
cdr3_aa: CASSSRTGTNTGELFF
cdr3_nt: TGTGCCAGCAGCTCCCGGACAGGGACGAACACCGGGGAGCTGTTTTTT

j_call: TRBJ1-3
d_call: .
v_call: TRBV27
cdr3_aa: CASSLSSQGNTIYF
cdr3_nt: TGTGCCAGCAGTTTATCGAGCCAAGGAAACACCATATATTTT

j_call: TRBJ2-7
d_call: .
v_call: TRBV7-2
cdr3_aa: CASSLGGGISFGSEQYF
cdr3_nt: TGTGCCAGCAGCTTAGGGGGGGGCATCTCCTTCGGGAGTGAGCAGTACTTC

j_call: TRBJ2-3
d_call: TRBD2
v_call: TRBV7-6
cdr3_aa: CASGTSNTDTQYF
cdr3_nt: TGTGCCAGCGGGACTAGTAACACAGATACGCAGTATTTT

j_call: TRBJ2-1
d_call: .
v_call: TRBV5-1
cdr3_aa: CASSFRGGVRNEQFF
cdr3_nt: TGCGCCAGCAGCTTCCGCGGAGGGGTTCGCAATGAGCAGTTCTTC

j_call: TRBJ2-3
d_call: .
v_call: TRBV19
cdr3_aa: CASSIVLRALEGDTQYF
cdr3_nt: TGTGCCAGTAGTATAGTTCTCCGGGCCCTTGAGGGAGATACGCAGTATTTT

j_call: TRBJ2-7
d_call: .
v_call: TRBV7-3
cdr3_aa: CASNAGAVSYEQYF
cdr3_nt: TGTGCCAGCAACGCGGGGGCGGTCTCCTACGAGCAGTACTTC

j_call: TRBJ2-3
d_call: .
v_call: TRBV19
cdr3_aa: CASSFGGNTDTQYF
cdr3_nt: TGTGCCAGTAGTTTTGGGGGGAACACAGATACGCAGTATTTT

j_call: TRBJ2-5
d_call: .
v_call: TRBV6-1
cdr3_aa: CASSSRWRVETQYF
cdr3_nt: TGTGCCAGCAGTTCTCGATGGAGAGTGGAGACCCAGTACTTC

j_call: TRBJ1-4
d_call: TRBD1
v_call: TRBV2
cdr3_aa: CASTDTGTGRKVGEKLFF
cdr3_nt: TGTGCCAGCACTGACACCGGGACAGGGAGGAAAGTAGGCGAAAAACTGTTTTTT

j_call: TRBJ2-2
d_call: .
v_call: TRBV4-2
cdr3_aa: CASSQETRRVGTGELFF
cdr3_nt: TGTGCCAGCAGCCAAGAAACTAGGAGGGTGGGTACCGGGGAGCTGTTTTTT

j_call: TRBJ2-3
d_call: TRBD1
v_call: TRBV9
cdr3_aa: CASSVGPGGASDTQYF
cdr3_nt: TGTGCCAGCAGCGTAGGGCCAGGGGGCGCTTCTGATACGCAGTATTTT

j_call: TRBJ1-1
d_call: .
v_call: TRBV5-8
cdr3_aa: CASRPWGVRHTEAFF
cdr3_nt: TGTGCCAGCAGACCCTGGGGGGTCCGGCACACTGAAGCTTTCTTT

j_call: TRBJ2-3
d_call: TRBD2
v_call: TRBV7-9
cdr3_aa: CASSVTTSGVDSYTDTQYF
cdr3_nt: TGTGCCAGCAGCGTAACGACTAGCGGGGTGGATTCCTACACAGATACGCAGTATTTT

j_call: TRBJ2-1
d_call: .
v_call: TRBV5-4
cdr3_aa: CASSLAGGIYNEQFF
cdr3_nt: TGTGCCAGCAGCTTGGCAGGCGGGATCTACAATGAGCAGTTCTTC

j_call: TRBJ2-7
d_call: .
v_call: TRBV5-1
cdr3_aa: CASSRGTALYEQYF
cdr3_nt: TGCGCCAGCAGCCGCGGGACAGCCCTCTACGAGCAGTACTTC

j_call: TRBJ2-7
d_call: TRBD1
v_call: TRBV6-5
cdr3_aa: CASSYRGTGSYEQYF
cdr3_nt: TGTGCCAGCAGTTACAGGGGGACAGGGTCCTACGAGCAGTACTTC

j_call: TRBJ2-2
d_call: TRBD2
v_call: TRBV7-3
cdr3_aa: CASSLMGLAGTGELFF
cdr3_nt: TGTGCCAGCAGCTTAATGGGCCTAGCGGGAACCGGGGAGCTGTTTTTT

j_call: TRBJ1-2
d_call: TRBD1
v_call: TRBV7-9
cdr3_aa: CASGGGADYGYTF
cdr3_nt: TGTGCCAGCGGAGGGGGCGCCGACTATGGCTACACCTTC

j_call: TRBJ1-1
d_call: .
v_call: TRBV5-1
cdr3_aa: CASSLPGPEAFF
cdr3_nt: TGCGCCAGCAGCTTGCCAGGGCCTGAAGCTTTCTTT

j_call: TRBJ1-3
d_call: .
v_call: TRBV28
cdr3_aa: CASSLGRDYGNTIYF
cdr3_nt: TGTGCCAGCAGTTTGGGCAGGGATTACGGAAACACCATATATTTT

j_call: TRBJ2-7
d_call: .
v_call: TRBV30
cdr3_aa: CAWSRDGSSYEQYF
cdr3_nt: TGTGCCTGGTCGAGGGATGGGAGCTCCTACGAGCAGTACTTC

j_call: TRBJ2-5
d_call: TRBD2
v_call: TRBV28
cdr3_aa: CASSLRPRLAGGETQYF
cdr3_nt: TGTGCCAGCAGTTTAAGGCCCCGGCTAGCGGGAGGAGAGACCCAGTACTTC

j_call: TRBJ2-5
d_call: TRBD2
v_call: TRBV27
cdr3_aa: CASKGLAGRETQYF
cdr3_nt: TGTGCCAGCAAAGGACTAGCGGGAAGAGAGACCCAGTACTTC